These 11 T cell receptor beta chains share one sample of origin, sequenced in a study of T cell repertoires in cytomegalovirus infection. TCRdb analysed the reads with MiXCR anew, one entry per CDR3 protein. Of some 270,000 distinct CDR3 sequences in the sample, over 15% were seen once. Sample: CD8+ T cells from PBMCs. Receptor source: a human donor in good health (CMV status not recorded). Some clones in this sample may be carry-over from other donors' samples.

This clonotype was counted between two and nine times. The chain is built from TRBV6-5 and TRBJ1-4; 7 bases align to TRBD1. Per germline, CDR1 MNHEY and CDR2 SVGAGI. J gave up 2 bases and V 5 bases, and 17 bases lay outside the gene matches. The CDR3 totals 19 residues. CDR3: CASSPYGNRGNRTNEKLFF. In DNA, the CDR3 is TGTGCCAGCAGTCCCTATGGGAACAGGGGTAACAGGACTAATGAAAAACTGTTTTTT.

This clonotype was observed many times. The V call is TRBV9, the J call TRBJ2-7; 10 bases align to TRBD2. This CDR3 has 16 amino acids. Unmatched junction bases numbered 11, after V lost 4 bases and J lost 4 bases. CDR1 and CDR2 (germline): SGDLS, YYNGEE. CDR3 nucleotide sequence: TGTGCCAGCAGCTTGTGGTCTAGCGGGGGTCTGTACGAGCAGTACTTC. Its translation is CASSLWSSGGLYEQYF. The whole variable domain, remainder taken from reference TRBV9 and TRBJ2-7, is DSGVTQTPKHLITATGQRVTLRCSPRSGDLSVYWYQQSLDQGLQFLIQYYNGEERAKGNILERFSAQQFPDLHSELNLSSLELGDSALYFCASSLWSSGGLYEQYFGPGTRLTVT.

This clonotype was observed a few times. The chain links TRBV7-9 to TRBJ1-3; D is undetermined. The ends were cut back, 5 bases at V and 3 bases at J, with 17 bases in the middle. This CDR3 has 16 amino acids. The germline V gene encodes CDR1 SEHNR and CDR2 FQNEAQ (reference sequence). The CDR3 DNA is TGTGCCAGCAGCCGGCCGGGGATTCCGGGTGGAAACACCATATATTTT. Translated: CASSRPGIPGGNTIYF.

This clonotype was seen many times. The genes are TRBV7-2 and TRBJ2-7; D not certain. The V gene lost 4 bases and the J gene lost 3 bases, with 4 bases spanning the gap. The CDR3 covers 11 residues. The germline CDR1 and CDR2 sequences are SGHTA and FQGNSA. Written as DNA, the CDR3 is TGTGCCAGCAGCTGGGGCTACGAGCAGTACTTC. Protein product: CASSWGYEQYF.

Details on this clonotype: The junction departs from germline at one end; a sequencing error may be responsible. This chain joins TRBV4-1 and TRBJ1-1; 7 bases agree with TRBD1. The CDR3 has 16 residues. CDR1 is MGHRA and CDR2 is YSYEKL in the germline V gene. The CDR3 spells CASSQVGAGGNTKAFF. DNA of the CDR3: TGCGCCAGCAGCCAAGTTGGGGCAGGGGGGAACACTAAAGCTTTCTTT.

The chain combines TRBV5-6 with TRBJ2-3; 7 bases fit TRBD1. The junction had 13 bases not matched to a gene; V was cut back by 7 bases and J by 8 bases. CDR1 is SGHDT and CDR2 is YYEEEE in the germline V gene. This CDR3 has 14 residues. The CDR3 sequence is CASGEMTGHVTQYF. In nucleotides, the CDR3 is TGTGCCAGCGGGGAAATGACAGGGCACGTTACGCAGTATTTT.

V is TRBV24-1 and J is TRBJ2-1; D not certain. Germline values: CDR1 KGHDR, CDR2 SFDVKD. The CDR3 is 14 amino acids. Trimming pared 2 bases from V and 0 bases from J, leaving 4 bases between. The CDR3 nucleotides are TGTGCCACCAGTGATTCCCACTCCTACAATGAGCAGTTCTTC. Translation: CATSDSHSYNEQFF.

This clonotype was observed a few times. This chain connects TRBV7-3 to TRBJ2-3; tentatively, D is TRBD2 (6 bases). Trimming took off 1 base at V and 4 bases at J, with 15 bases between the two ends. Looked up from germline, CDR1 is SGHTA and CDR2 is FQGTGA. This CDR3 has 16 amino acids. The DNA of the CDR3 is TGTGCCAGCAGCTTAAAATGGGCGGGGAGCGCAGATACGCAGTATTTT. Translated: CASSLKWAGSADTQYF.

This clonotype has a handful of counts. The chain is built from TRBV7-6 and TRBJ2-1; possibly TRBD1 or TRBD2 for D (5 bases each). The CDR3 loop spans 13 amino acids. Trimming cost V 3 bases and J 8 bases, with 11 bases left between them. Germline V gene data show CDR1 as SGHVS and CDR2 as FNYEAQ. CDR3 sequence reads: CASSFPGSYEQFF. In nucleotides, the CDR3 is TGTGCCAGCAGCTTCCCAGGGAGTTATGAGCAGTTCTTC.

V usage is TRBV4-1 and J usage is TRBJ1-2; weak D call: TRBD1 (5 bases). This CDR3 has 15 amino acids. The V gene lost 0 bases and the J gene lost 8 bases, with 16 bases spanning the gap. CDR1 is MGHRA and CDR2 is YSYEKL in the germline V gene. CDR3 loop: CASSQERGGVRGYTF. As DNA, the CDR3 is TGCGCCAGCAGCCAAGAAAGGGGAGGGGTACGCGGCTACACCTTC.

This clonotype was seen ten or more times. The V gene is TRBV20-1, the J gene TRBJ2-7; D may be TRBD1 or TRBD2 (5 bases each). Trimming cost V 7 bases and J 0 bases, with 16 bases left between them. CDR1 is DFQATT and CDR2 is SNEGSKA in the germline V gene (reference sequence). This CDR3 has 14 residues. The CDR3 region is CSGRDRNTSYEQYF. In DNA, the CDR3 is TGCAGTGGTAGGGACCGTAATACCTCCTACGAGCAGTACTTC.